This T cell receptor beta chain was obtained from a study of T cells expressing NK-cell markers. Study overall: Seven HCMV-seropositive donors and one seronegative donor made up the eight sequenced donors.

Whole-study results and caveats: These same clonotypes (in a few donors) also led the CD3+CD56-NKG2C+ fraction.

TCRdb reworked the 5' RACE reads into one entry per CDR3 protein, no DNA. The record lists 400,000 to 450,000 distinct CDR3 sequences, of which the ten most abundant hold 6% to 8%. CDR3 size: 14 residues. Per germline, CDR1 KGHSH and CDR2 LQKENI. A remark on this clonotype: As yet, its antigen is unknown.

This receptor was taken from a woman aged 18 to 75 in good health. The specimen was blood T cells: a sorted CD56 or NKG2C T cell subset, CD4+ or CD8+ T cells, or bulk PBMC T cells (not recorded which). The chain joins TRBV18 to TRBJ1-4. Here the CDR3 reads CASSPGYSDEKLFF.